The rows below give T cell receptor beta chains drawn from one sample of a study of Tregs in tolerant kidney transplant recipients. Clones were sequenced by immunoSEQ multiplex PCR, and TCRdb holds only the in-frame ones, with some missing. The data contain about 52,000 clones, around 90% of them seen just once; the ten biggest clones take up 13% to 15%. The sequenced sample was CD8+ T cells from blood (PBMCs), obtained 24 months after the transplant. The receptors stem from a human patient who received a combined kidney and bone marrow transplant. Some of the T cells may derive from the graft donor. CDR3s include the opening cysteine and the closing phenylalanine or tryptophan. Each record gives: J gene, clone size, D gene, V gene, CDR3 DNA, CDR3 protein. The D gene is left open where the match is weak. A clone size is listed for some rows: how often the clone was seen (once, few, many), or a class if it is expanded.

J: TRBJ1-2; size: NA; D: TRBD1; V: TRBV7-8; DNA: TGTGCCAGCAGCAAGGGACAGGGGGCGTCTGGCTACACCTTC; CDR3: CASSKGQGASGYTF
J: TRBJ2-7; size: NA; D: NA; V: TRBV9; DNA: TGTGCCAGCAGCGTAGCGGCAGGAGCGGCCTACGAGCAGTACTTC; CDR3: CASSVAAGAAYEQYF
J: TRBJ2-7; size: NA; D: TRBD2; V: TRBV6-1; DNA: TGTGCCAGCAGTGGACCGGGACTAGCGGAACAATCCTACGAGCAGTACTTC; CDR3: CASSGPGLAEQSYEQYF
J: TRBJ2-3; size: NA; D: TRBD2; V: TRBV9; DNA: TGTGCCAGCAGCGTAGGCGGGGGGCCTACCACAGATACGCAGTATTTT; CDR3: CASSVGGGPTTDTQYF
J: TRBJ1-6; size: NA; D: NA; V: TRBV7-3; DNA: TGTGCCAGCAGCCTAGCGGGGGAGAGTTCACCCCTCCACTTT; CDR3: CASSLAGESSPLHF
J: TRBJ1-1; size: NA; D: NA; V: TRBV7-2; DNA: TGTGCCAGCAGCTTAGGTCTGGGAGTCGAAGCTTTCTTT; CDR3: CASSLGLGVEAFF
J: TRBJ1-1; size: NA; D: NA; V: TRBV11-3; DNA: TGTGCCAGCAGCGTAGACCTAGTTTTTTCGTCGAACACTGAAGCTTTCTTT; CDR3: CASSVDLVFSSNTEAFF
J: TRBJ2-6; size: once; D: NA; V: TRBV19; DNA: TGTGCCAGTAGTGTTGGGACGAGGGGGTCGGGGGCCAACGTCCTGACTTTC; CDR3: CASSVGTRGSGANVLTF
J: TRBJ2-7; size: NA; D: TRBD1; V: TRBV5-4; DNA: TGTGCCAGCAGCCCCGGCAGGGGGTCTCAGCAGTACTTC; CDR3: CASSPGRGSQQYF
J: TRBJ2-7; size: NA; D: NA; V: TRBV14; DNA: TGTGCCAGCAGCCAAACAGGCTACGAGCAGTACTTC; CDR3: CASSQTGYEQYF
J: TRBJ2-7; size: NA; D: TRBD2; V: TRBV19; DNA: TGTGCCAGTAGTTACGGCGGGAGGGAGCAGTACTTC; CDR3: CASSYGGREQYF
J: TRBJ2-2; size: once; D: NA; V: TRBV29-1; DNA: TGCAGCGTTACAGGAAACACCGGGGAGCTGTTTTTT; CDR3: CSVTGNTGELFF
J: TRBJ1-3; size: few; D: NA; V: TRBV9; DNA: TGTGCCAGCACGTCCGGAAACACCATATATTTT; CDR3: CASTSGNTIYF
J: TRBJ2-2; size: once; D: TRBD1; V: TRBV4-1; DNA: TGCGCCAGCAGCCTCCGGACAGGGAACGGGGAGCTGTTTTTT; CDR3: CASSLRTGNGELFF
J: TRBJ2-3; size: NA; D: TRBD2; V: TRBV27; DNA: TGTGCCAGCACTCCTAGCGGGGGCCATTTTTGGAGCACGCAGTATTTT; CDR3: CASTPSGGHFWSTQYF
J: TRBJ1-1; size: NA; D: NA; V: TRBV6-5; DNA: TGTGCCAGCAGTTACTCTGAACATCCGAACACTGAAGCTTTCTTT; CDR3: CASSYSEHPNTEAFF
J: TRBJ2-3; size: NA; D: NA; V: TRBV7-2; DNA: TGTGCCAGCAGTGAACTTTCATTTAGCACAGATACGCAGTATTTT; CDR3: CASSELSFSTDTQYF
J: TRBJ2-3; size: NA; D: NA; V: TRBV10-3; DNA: TGTGCCATCAGTCCCCCAGGGGAAGCAGATACGCAGTATTTT; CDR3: CAISPPGEADTQYF
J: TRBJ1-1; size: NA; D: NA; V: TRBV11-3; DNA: TGTGCCAGCACCCCGGTGGGTTGGTCGACAGCAAACACTGAAGCTTTCTTT; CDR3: CASTPVGWSTANTEAFF
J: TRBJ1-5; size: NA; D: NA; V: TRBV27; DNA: TGTGCCAGCAGTTTATGGGCAAATCAGCCCCAGCATTTT; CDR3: CASSLWANQPQHF
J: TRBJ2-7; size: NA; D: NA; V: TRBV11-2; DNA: TGTGCCAGCAGCTTGGGGACACGATACGAGCAGTACTTC; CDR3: CASSLGTRYEQYF
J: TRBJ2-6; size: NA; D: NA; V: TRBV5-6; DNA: TGTGCCAGCAGCTTTGGACAGCTTTCCTCTGGGGCCAACGTCCTGACTTTC; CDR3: CASSFGQLSSGANVLTF
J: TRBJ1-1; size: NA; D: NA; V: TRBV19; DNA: TGTGCCAGTAGTATCGGGGTGGCTTTTGAAGCTTTCTTT; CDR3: CASSIGVAFEAFF
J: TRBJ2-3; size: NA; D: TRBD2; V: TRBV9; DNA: TGTGCCAGCAGCGTAGGTGCTAGCGGGGTGTTCACAGATACGCAGTATTTT; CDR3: CASSVGASGVFTDTQYF
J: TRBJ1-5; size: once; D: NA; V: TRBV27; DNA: TGTGCCAGCAGTTTAAGGGGTAGCAATCAGCCCCAGCATTTT; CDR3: CASSLRGSNQPQHF
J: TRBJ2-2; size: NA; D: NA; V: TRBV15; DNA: TGTGCCACCAGCCTAGGGGCCGTTAACACCGGGGAGCTGTTTTTT; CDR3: CATSLGAVNTGELFF
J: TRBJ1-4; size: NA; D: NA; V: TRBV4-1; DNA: TGCGCCAGCAGCCAAGATTCCCCACTCGCTGAAAAACTGTTTTTT; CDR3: CASSQDSPLAEKLFF
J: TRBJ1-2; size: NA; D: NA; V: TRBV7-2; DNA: TGTGCCAGCAGCTCACCAGGGGTGAAGGACTATGGCTACACCTTC; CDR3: CASSSPGVKDYGYTF
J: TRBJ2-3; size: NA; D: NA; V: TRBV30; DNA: TGTGCCTGGAGTGTAGGGGCAGGGAGCACAGATACGCAGTATTTT; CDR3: CAWSVGAGSTDTQYF
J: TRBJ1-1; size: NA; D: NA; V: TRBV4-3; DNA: TGCGCCAGCAGCCAAGCAACAGGCATGAACACTGAAGCTTTCTTT; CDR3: CASSQATGMNTEAFF
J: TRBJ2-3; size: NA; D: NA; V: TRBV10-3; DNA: TGTGCCATCAGTGATGGGTCTGTAGCGACAGATACGCAGTATTTT; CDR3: CAISDGSVATDTQYF
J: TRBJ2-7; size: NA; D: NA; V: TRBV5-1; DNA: TGCGCCAGCAGCTTGAACGGGTATGAGCAGTACTTC; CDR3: CASSLNGYEQYF
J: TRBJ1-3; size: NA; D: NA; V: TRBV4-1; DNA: TGCGCCAGCAGCCAGGGCAGGGGCTCTGGAAACACCATATATTTT; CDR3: CASSQGRGSGNTIYF
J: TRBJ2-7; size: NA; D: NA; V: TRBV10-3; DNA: TGTGCCATCACAACAGGGAGCTCCTACGAGCAGTACTTC; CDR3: CAITTGSSYEQYF
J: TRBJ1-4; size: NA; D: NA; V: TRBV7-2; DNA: TGTGCCAGCAGCTCGCGGGGGTTCACTAATGAAAAACTGTTTTTT; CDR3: CASSSRGFTNEKLFF
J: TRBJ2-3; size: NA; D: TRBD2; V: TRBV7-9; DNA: TGTGCCAGCAGCTTTGGCAGCGGGGGGGCAGATACGCAGTATTTT; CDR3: CASSFGSGGADTQYF
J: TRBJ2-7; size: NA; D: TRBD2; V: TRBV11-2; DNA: TGTGCCAGCAGCTTAGGCGGGGGGCGGTTCGAGCAGTACTTC; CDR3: CASSLGGGRFEQYF
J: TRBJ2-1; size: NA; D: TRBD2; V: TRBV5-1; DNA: TGCGCCAGCAGCTTGGTTTTAGCGGGAGCCTACAATGAGCAGTTCTTC; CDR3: CASSLVLAGAYNEQFF
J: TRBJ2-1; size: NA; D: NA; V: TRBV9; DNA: TGTGCCAGCAGCGTACCCGGTGGTAGCGGAGGCTCCTACAATGAGCAGTTCTTC; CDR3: CASSVPGGSGGSYNEQFF
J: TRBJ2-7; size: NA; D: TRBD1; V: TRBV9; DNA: TGTGCCAGCACCAGCACCGGGACAGGGCTGGACGAGCAGTACTTC; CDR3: CASTSTGTGLDEQYF
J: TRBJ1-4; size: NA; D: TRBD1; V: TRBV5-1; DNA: TGCGCCAGCAGCTTGGAGAACCCAGGGACAGGGGGCGAAAAACTGTTTTTT; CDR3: CASSLENPGTGGEKLFF
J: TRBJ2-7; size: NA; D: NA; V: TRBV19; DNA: TGTGCCAGTAGTATAGGGGGCCAGTCCTACGAGCAGTACTTC; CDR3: CASSIGGQSYEQYF
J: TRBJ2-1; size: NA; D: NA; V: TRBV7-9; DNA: TGTGCCAGCAGCGATAGCTCCTACAATGAGCAGTTCTTC; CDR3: CASSDSSYNEQFF
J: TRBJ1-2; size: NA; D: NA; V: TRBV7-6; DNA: TGTGCCAGCAGCTTACAGGGAGGCTATGGCTACACCTTC; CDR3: CASSLQGGYGYTF
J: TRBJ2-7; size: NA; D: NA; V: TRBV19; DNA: TGTGCCAGTAGTATGGGGCAAAGCGAGCAGTACTTC; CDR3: CASSMGQSEQYF
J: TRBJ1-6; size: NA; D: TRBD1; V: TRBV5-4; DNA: TGTGCCAGCAGCTTGGGGGGACAGGTTAATTCACCCCTCCACTTT; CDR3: CASSLGGQVNSPLHF
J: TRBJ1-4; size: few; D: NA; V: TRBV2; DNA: TGTGCCAGCCTCCTTTCGGGACACCCTAATGAAAAACTGTTTTTT; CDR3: CASLLSGHPNEKLFF
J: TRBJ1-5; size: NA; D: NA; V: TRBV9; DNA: TGTGCCAGCAGCGCGGAGGTTGGGGATCAGCCCCAGCATTTT; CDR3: CASSAEVGDQPQHF
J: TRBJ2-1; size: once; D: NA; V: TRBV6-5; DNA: TGTGCCAGCAGATTATATAATGAGCAGTTCTTC; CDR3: CASRLYNEQFF
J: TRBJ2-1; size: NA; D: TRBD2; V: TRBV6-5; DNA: TGTGCCAGCAGTTACACTTTGAGCGGGAGGTACAATGAGCAGTTCTTC; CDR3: CASSYTLSGRYNEQFF
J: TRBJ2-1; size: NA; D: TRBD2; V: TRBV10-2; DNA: TGCGCCAGCAGACCCGACGGGGGGGCCGGCAATGAGCAGTTCTTC; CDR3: CASRPDGGAGNEQFF
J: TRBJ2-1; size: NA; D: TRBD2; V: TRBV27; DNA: TGTGCCAGCAGTACCGGGACTAGCGGGGGCAATGAGCAGTTCTTC; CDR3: CASSTGTSGGNEQFF
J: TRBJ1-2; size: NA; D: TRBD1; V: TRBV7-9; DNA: TGTGCCAGCAGCCCGATGGGACAGGGGAACTATGGCTACACCTTC; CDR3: CASSPMGQGNYGYTF